This TCR beta chain was documented in a study of early T cells in non-severe SARS-CoV-2 infection (dated by TCRdb to the early 2020s). General notes on the study: TCR sequencing used bulk RNA from unsorted whole blood, so alpha and beta chains could not be paired. Overall study results and their limits: Matching against VDJdb was skewed toward anti-spike CD8 responses, likely underestimated virus-specific expansions, and missed private and CD4 specificities.

This was a case-control study nested in a cohort of healthcare workers in London, UK, who had nasopharyngeal swab PCR tests and blood samples taken every week. Healthcare workers were enrolled in the week of the UK lockdown, from 23 to 31 March 2020, and were followed every week for up to 16 weeks. Deletion took 7 bases off V and 3 bases off J, with a span of 12 bases between the germline ends. From the cysteine through the phenylalanine, the CDR3 covers 13 amino acids. Only the CDR3 region is kept as DNA, spanning 39 bases read in frame from base 1. CDR1 and CDR2, looked up from the germline V gene, are SNHLY and FYNNEI. Library creation used 5' RACE. The instrument given in TCRdb is NextSeq 500. The TCR library protocol attached unique molecular identifiers to individual cDNA molecules to correct for sequencing error and PCR bias. Both TCR alpha and beta chains were sequenced, and tight co-correlation was observed between alpha and beta sequence abundances in each sample. Per the original workflow: Decombinator V4 was used to perform V gene, J gene and CDR3 annotation of TCR sequences. Expanded TCRs were defined as changing significantly between any two time points under a Poisson model with p below 0.0001. TCR abundances were normalised to the total number of TCRs sequenced per sample and expressed as counts per million. TRAV1-2 paired with TRAJ12, TRAJ20 or TRAJ33 defined MAIT TCRs, while TRAV10 paired with TRAJ18 defined iNKT TCRs. VDJdb, accessed 1 November 2021, was searched for CMV, EBV and SARS-CoV-2 annotated TCRs, excluding TCRs annotated for multiple antigens. TCRdb redid the processing of the public reads, applying fastp at Q25 and MiXCR, and retained in-frame beta chains. Every CDR3 protein is listed once, alongside the most common genes and DNA of its rows. What appears here as the V and J calls and clone size reflects TCRdb's work, not the paper's. Here the sample has 24,000 or so distinct CDR3 sequences; 4.5% to 7% occur a single time. The ten most abundant clones make up around 2.5% of the sample.

This clonotype was detected a few times. What this receptor recognizes is not known. Base qualities were left out, and no much larger clone turns up one base away. This receptor was obtained from an adult who was a healthcare worker with PCR-confirmed SARS-CoV-2 infection or an uninfected control (not recorded which). The sample taken for sequencing was whole blood. Here the chain combines TRBV2 and TRBJ1-1, and perhaps TRBD1 as D gene, on 5 matching bases. The bases read TGTGCCAGCAAGGAGTTGGGGGACACTGAAGCTTTCTTT. Translated, it reads CASKELGDTEAFF.